Following are 19 T cell receptor beta chains from one sample sequenced in a study of blood T cell repertoires in COVID-19. Only in-frame clones appear in the TCRdb table, and some are missing; sequencing was by immunoSEQ multiplex PCR. The profile shows more than 200,000 clones, about 86% of them singletons. Sequencing used peripheral blood. The receptors here all came from a man in his fifties or sixties with active or convalescent COVID-19.

This clone showed up just once. The chain recombines TRBV14 with TRBJ2-6; tentative D call: TRBD1 (6 bases). The V gene lost 4 bases and the J gene lost 12 bases, with 16 bases spanning the gap. Looked up from germline, CDR1 is SGHDN and CDR2 is FVKESK. The CDR3 contains 14 residues. The CDR3 loop reads CASSRSRDIPVLTF. Written as DNA, the CDR3 is TGTGCCAGCAGCCGAAGCCGGGACATCCCCGTCCTGACTTTC. Full variable domain (missing parts from reference TRBV14 and TRBJ2-6): EAGVTQFPSHSVIEKGQTVTLRCDPISGHDNLYWYRRVMGKEIKFLLHFVKESKQDESGMPNNRFLAERTGGTYSTLKVQPAELEDSGVYFCASSRSRDIPVLTFGAGSRLTVL.

The V and J genes are TRBV5-1 and TRBJ1-3, with 8 bases fitting TRBD1. The germline CDR1 and CDR2 sequences are SGHRS and YFSETQ. The CDR3 extends over 16 amino acids. V lost 0 bases, J lost 2 bases, and 4 bases stayed unmatched. This CDR3 reads CASSLANRGTGNTIYF. The CDR3, as DNA: TGCGCCAGCAGCTTGGCCAACAGGGGGACTGGAAACACCATATATTTT.

This rearrangement joins TRBV7-9 to TRBJ2-2, with TRBD1 identical over 7 bases. J lost 0 bases, V lost 6 bases, and 4 bases had no gene match. Germline V gene sequence: CDR1 SEHNR, CDR2 FQNEAQ (reference sequence). The CDR3 has 15 amino acids. Here the CDR3 DNA reads TGTGCCAGCAGACAGGACAGGACGAACACCGGGGAGCTGTTTTTT. Translated, it gives CASRQDRTNTGELFF. The complete variable domain, with remaining parts taken from reference TRBV7-9 and TRBJ2-2, reads DTGVSQNPRHKITKRGQNVTFRCDPISEHNRLYWYRQTLGQGPEFLTYFQNEAQLEKSRLLSDRFSAERPKGSFSTLEIQRTEQGDSAMYLCASRQDRTNTGELFFGEGSRLTVL.

Only a few counts were recorded for this clone. This rearrangement joins TRBV3-1 (or the pseudogene TRBV3-2) to TRBJ2-5, with D uncertain. This CDR3 is 13 amino acids long. Per the germline V gene, CDR1 is LGHDT and CDR2 is YNNKEL (reference sequence). Trimming stripped 0 bases from V and 5 bases from J, with 7 bases between. The CDR3: CASSQDGRETQYF. The CDR3 DNA reads TGTGCCAGCAGCCAAGATGGGCGCGAGACCCAGTACTTC.

The chain uses TRBV5-1 and TRBJ2-1, with D possibly being TRBD2 (6 bases). V shed 4 bases and J shed 6 bases, with 8 bases lying between them. The germline V gene encodes CDR1 SGHRS and CDR2 YFSETQ. This CDR3 has 12 residues. CDR3 loop: CASSEGGNEQFF. In nucleotides, the CDR3 is TGCGCCAGCAGCGAGGGAGGCAATGAGCAGTTCTTC. The variable domain in full, completed from reference TRBV5-1 and TRBJ2-1, reads KAGVTQTPRYLIKTRGQQVTLSCSPISGHRSVSWYQQTPGQGLQFLFEYFSETQRNKGNFPGRFSGRQFSNSRSEMNVSTLELGDSALYLCASSEGGNEQFFGPGTRLTVL.

The gene calls are TRBV28 and TRBJ2-3; 8 positions agree with TRBD2. Germline trimming cut 4 bases from V and 1 base from J; bases unmatched to any gene: 1. Germline values: CDR1 MDHEN, CDR2 SYDVKM. The CDR3 runs 14 residues. DNA of the CDR3: TGTGCCAGCAGTTCAGCGGGGGGCACAGATACGCAGTATTTT. This codes for CASSSAGGTDTQYF.

The V call is TRBV5-1, the J call TRBJ2-6; tentative D call: TRBD2 (5 bases). V was shortened by 1 base and J by 4 bases, with 12 bases between the two germline ends. This CDR3 is built from 16 residues. Germline assignment: CDR1 SGHRS and CDR2 YFSETQ. CDR3 nucleotides: TGCGCCAGCAGCTTGATTGATGGGAGCGGGGCCAACGTCCTGACTTTC. It is translated as CASSLIDGSGANVLTF.

This chain connects TRBV27 to TRBJ1-2, with D possibly TRBD1 on 6 matching bases. Deletions cut 6 bases from V and 0 bases from J, with 11 bases between. The germline V gene encodes CDR1 MNHEY and CDR2 SMNVEV (reference sequence). The length of the CDR3 is 14 residues. The CDR3 loop is CASRKQGPNYGYTF. CDR3 nucleotides: TGTGCCAGCAGGAAACAGGGCCCTAACTATGGCTACACCTTC.

The DNA for the CDR3 is TGTGCCAGCAGCCTCGGTTTAGCGAGATTGGGCTACGAGCAGTACTTC. As protein: CASSLGLARLGYEQYF. The rearrangement uses TRBV14 and TRBJ2-7; D perhaps matches TRBD2 (5 bases). CDR1 is SGHDN and CDR2 is FVKESK in the germline V gene. The CDR3 has 16 amino acids. V lost 4 bases and J lost 3, with 19 bases in between.

This rearrangement joins TRBV29-1 to TRBJ2-4, with 9 nucleotides matching TRBD1. The V and J ends lost 7 bases and 1 base, in that order; junction bases with no gene match: 11. Germline V gene data show CDR1 as SQVTM and CDR2 as ANQGSEA. This CDR3 spans 16 amino acids. The CDR3 loop reads CSGDRDRDAAKNIQYF. The CDR3 DNA reads TGCAGCGGGGACCGGGACAGGGATGCGGCCAAAAACATTCAGTACTTC.

The chain recombines TRBV30 with TRBJ1-2, with a tentative D call TRBD1 (5 bases). V shed 3 bases and J shed 4 bases, with 9 bases lying between them. The CDR3 consists of 12 residues. Per the germline V gene, CDR1 is GTSNPN and CDR2 is SVGIG (reference sequence). CDR3 in DNA: TGTGCCTGGAGGGCTGACAGCTATGGCTACACCTTC. Translated: CAWRADSYGYTF.

The rearrangement links TRBV5-6 to TRBJ2-1; 7 bases map to TRBD2. The CDR3 consists of 15 residues. Trimming cost V 0 bases and J 4 bases; bases outside gene matches: 4. CDR1 SGHDT and CDR2 YYEEEE come from the germline V gene. CDR3 protein: CASSLVLAKYNEQFF. Written as DNA, the CDR3 is TGTGCCAGCAGCTTGGTACTAGCGAAATACAATGAGCAGTTCTTC.

The rearrangement uses TRBV6-2 or TRBV6-3 and TRBJ1-5, with a weak D call TRBD1 (5 bases). V gave up 5 bases and J gave up 7 bases, with 9 bases separating them. The CDR3 consists of 12 residues. The germline V gene encodes CDR1 MNHEY and CDR2 SVGEGT. The CDR3 sequence is CASSGDRQPQHF. CDR3 bases: TGTGCCAGCAGTGGAGACAGACAGCCCCAGCATTTT.

The chain has TRBV5-1 and TRBJ1-5; D is ambiguous. Per germline, CDR1 SGHRS and CDR2 YFSETQ. The CDR3 extends over 14 amino acids. The V end was cut by 4 bases, the J end by 4 bases, with 12 bases between. The CDR3 nucleotides read TGCGCCAGCAGCCCCGGGAGTAGTAATCAGCCCCAGCATTTT. It encodes CASSPGSSNQPQHF.

The chain links TRBV4-2 to TRBJ2-3; 9 positions agree with TRBD2. The V gene end was trimmed by 0 bases and the J gene end by 4 bases; junction bases not matched to a gene: 2. The CDR3 sequence is 15 residues long. In germline, CDR1 is LGHNA, CDR2 YNFKEQ. The CDR3 loop is CASSQDRGGADTQYF. The CDR3 DNA follows: TGTGCCAGCAGCCAAGATCGCGGGGGGGCAGATACGCAGTATTTT.

The chain employs TRBV19 and TRBJ1-6; possible D gene TRBD1, 5 bases. V was cut by 8 bases and J by 5 bases, with 19 bases left in between. The CDR3 consists of 16 residues. Germline lookup yields CDR1 LNHDA and CDR2 SQIVND (reference sequence). The CDR3, as DNA: TGTGCCAGTCACCTGGACACCGCAGTAGATAATTCACCCCTCCACTTT. Protein sequence: CASHLDTAVDNSPLHF.

The chain links TRBV11-3 to TRBJ1-1; unclear D gene. Germline V gene lookup returns CDR1 SGHNT and CDR2 YENEEA. CDR3 length equals 16 residues. Trimming stripped 7 bases from V and 4 bases from J, with 22 bases between. The CDR3 DNA reads as TGTGCCAGCACCTCAGGTGGAGGGCGGGGTAGCACTGAAGCTTTCTTT. This sequence encodes CASTSGGGRGSTEAFF.

In this sample, this clone turned up a few times. The CDR3 bases are TGTGCCAGCAGTTCGGACAGGGGTTTGTATGGCTACACCTTC. Protein product: CASSSDRGLYGYTF. The rearrangement links TRBV6-6 to TRBJ1-2, with 9 positions matching TRBD1. CDR3 length: 14 residues. CDR1 and CDR2 from the germline V gene are MNHNY and SVGAGI (reference sequence). V trimming: 4 bases; J trimming: 5 bases; junction bases outside the gene matches: 5.

The genes are TRBV10-3 and TRBJ1-2, with D possibly being TRBD1 (5 bases). The CDR3 contains 13 residues. Germline CDR1 reads ENHRY; CDR2 reads SYGVKD. The V end was cut by 6 bases, the J end by 7 bases, with 15 bases between. Here the CDR3 reads CAIRGDLTAGYTF. Written as DNA, the CDR3 is TGTGCCATCAGAGGGGATTTGACAGCTGGCTACACCTTC.